This T cell receptor (beta chain) was obtained from a study of identical twins. TCRdb re-derived calls from the 5' RACE reads in MiXCR, one entry per CDR3 protein. Of 1.5 million to 2 million distinct CDR3 sequences listed, less than 40% are singletons. V was clipped by 5 bases and J by 10 bases, with 9 bases between them. Germline values: CDR1 SGHTA, CDR2 FQGNSA. The CDR3 runs 11 residues. Points on this clonotype: Its antigen is undetermined.

Notes on the study in general: Beta clonotypes that were abundant in cord blood contained fewer insertions, a pattern absent from memory repertoires.

The V call is TRBV7-2, the J call TRBJ2-1, with no clear D. The specimen was cord blood. The TCR originated in a newborn girl in good health. The CDR3 DNA sequence: TGTGCCAGCAGCGTCATACTAGAGCAGTTCTTC. Translating gives CASSVILEQFF.